This passage covers 15 T cell receptor beta chains from one sample sequenced in a study of cytomegalovirus exposure and HLA in healthy donors. Sequencing was performed with immunoSEQ multiplex PCR; in TCRdb, only in-frame clones are kept and a portion is missing. The sample has 250,000 to 400,000 clones, about 90% seen once. The specimen sequenced was PBMCs. The receptors shown here come from a woman aged 25 to 39 in good health and CMV-seropositive.

V and J are TRBV4-3 and TRBJ1-2; D is perhaps TRBD1 (5 bases). V lost 1 base and J lost 1, with 10 bases in between. The CDR3 is 15 amino acids. In germline, CDR1 is LGHNA, CDR2 YSLEER. CDR3 in DNA: TGCGCCAGCAGCCAAGGGGGGGAAGTTAACTATGGCTACACCTTC. This codes for CASSQGGEVNYGYTF.

This chain connects TRBV30 to TRBJ1-5; no clear D gene. The CDR3 sequence is 15 residues long. With 5 bases removed from V and 4 bases from J, the gap between germline ends came to 18 bases. Germline V lookup: CDR1 GTSNPN, CDR2 SVGIG (reference sequence). CDR3 residues: CAWPIDKPYNQPQHF. CDR3 nucleotides: TGTGCCTGGCCGATCGATAAGCCCTATAATCAGCCCCAGCATTTT.

This chain connects TRBV6-1 to TRBJ2-7; D not certain. CDR1 MNHNS and CDR2 SASEGT come from the germline V gene. V lost 7 bases and J 5 bases, leaving 9 bases between the germline ends. CDR3 size: 11 residues. CDR3 loop: CASISQNEQYF. In DNA, the CDR3 is TGTGCCAGCATCTCACAGAACGAGCAGTACTTC.

The V call is TRBV7-2, the J call TRBJ2-7; D is unresolved. V shed 1 base and J shed 3 bases, with 7 bases lying between them. The V gene's germline CDR1 is SGHTA and CDR2 FQGNSA. CDR3 length equals 13 residues. The CDR3 here is CASSLVFDYEQYF. The CDR3 nucleotides are TGTGCCAGCAGCTTAGTCTTCGACTACGAGCAGTACTTC.

The CDR3 sequence is CASSLDLGGTHGYTF. Written as DNA, the CDR3 is TGCGCCAGCAGCTTGGATCTGGGAGGGACGCATGGCTACACCTTC. The chain recombines TRBV5-1 with TRBJ1-2, with a tentative D call TRBD1 (5 bases). This CDR3 spans 15 amino acids. The V end lost 0 bases, the J end lost 6 bases, and 15 bases lay between the germline ends. Germline values: CDR1 SGHRS, CDR2 YFSETQ.

The chain has TRBV7-3 and TRBJ2-1; a weak D match, TRBD2 (6 bases). V gave up 5 bases and J gave up 4 bases, with 18 bases separating them. CDR3 length equals 16 residues. Germline V gives CDR1 SGHTA, CDR2 FQGTGA. The CDR3 coding sequence is TGTGCCAGCAGCAAACGCGGGCTAGCGCAGTACAATGAGCAGTTCTTC. Protein: CASSKRGLAQYNEQFF.

This clone appeared once. The chain recombines TRBV2 with TRBJ2-7; the D is unclear. Trimming stripped 4 bases from V and 0 bases from J, with 13 bases between. The CDR3 is 15 residues long. CDR1 SNHLY and CDR2 FYNNEI come from the germline V gene. The CDR3 coding sequence is TGTGCCAGCAGTGTAGTAGCCTGGGGCTCCTACGAGCAGTACTTC. As protein: CASSVVAWGSYEQYF.

A word on this clone: The junction differs from germline at one of its ends, possibly a read error. The chain recombines TRBV13 with TRBJ2-7, with TRBD1 matching over 7 bases. The CDR3 contains 13 residues. Germline V gives CDR1 PRHDT, CDR2 FYEKMQ (reference sequence). The CDR3 is CARFLHPGDRPNF. The CDR3, as DNA: TGTGCCAGATTTCTTCACCCAGGGGACAGACCCAACTTC. The full variable domain, with the rest looked up from reference TRBV13 and TRBJ2-7, is AAGVIQSPRHLIKEKRETATLKCYPIPRHDTVYWYQQGPGQDPQFLISFYEKMQSDKGSIPDRFSAQQFSDYHSELNMSSLELGDSALYFCARFLHPGDRPNFGPGTRLTVT.

The chain couples TRBV7-2 to TRBJ2-2; TRBD1 aligns across 8 bases. This CDR3 has 16 residues. Germline CDR1 reads SGHTA; CDR2 reads FQGNSA. Losses at the gene ends were 1 base for V and 5 bases for J; bases not matched to a gene: 6. In DNA form, the CDR3 reads TGTGCCAGCAGCTTAGGCAGGGGGCGACAGACCGGGGAGCTGTTTTTT. Translation gives CASSLGRGRQTGELFF.

The chain has TRBV19 and TRBJ2-7; 8 bases agree with TRBD2. Unmatched junction bases numbered 9, after V lost 9 bases and J lost 2 bases. Germline CDR1 LNHDA, CDR2 SQIVND (reference sequence). This CDR3 is 14 amino acids long. The CDR3 coding sequence is TGTGCCAGCAAAAGCGGGAGATTACCCTACGAGCAGTACTTC. This translates into CASKSGRLPYEQYF.

The gene calls are TRBV4-1 and TRBJ2-7; 11 nucleotides agree with TRBD2. Per the germline V gene, CDR1 is MGHRA and CDR2 is YSYEKL. V lost 1 base and J lost 0; bases outside the gene matches: 2. This CDR3 contains 16 residues. This CDR3 reads CASSQVTSGSSYEQYF. The CDR3 nucleotides read TGCGCCAGCAGCCAAGTCACTAGCGGGAGCTCCTACGAGCAGTACTTC.

The chain has TRBV27 and TRBJ2-7; D remains ambiguous. This CDR3 has 13 residues. Between the trimmed V and J ends, which lost 7 bases and 2 bases, there was a span of 12 bases. Germline V gene data show CDR1 as MNHEY and CDR2 as SMNVEV (reference sequence). CDR3 protein: CASTSAKTYEQYF. As DNA, the CDR3 is TGTGCCAGCACCTCGGCCAAGACCTACGAGCAGTACTTC.

V and J are TRBV2 and TRBJ2-3; D may correspond to TRBD1 or TRBD2 (6 bases each). The ends were cut back, 9 bases at V and 6 bases at J, with 16 bases in the middle. Germline assignment: CDR1 SNHLY and CDR2 FYNNEI. The CDR3 runs 13 residues. In DNA, the CDR3 is TGTGCCAGTACCGGAGGGGGTGGGGATACGCAGTATTTT. It codes for CASTGGGGDTQYF.

This clone is a singleton in its sample. This chain links TRBV6-5 with TRBJ1-1; D unclear. With 6 bases removed from V and 4 bases from J, the gap between germline ends came to 18 bases. This CDR3 comprises 15 residues. Per the germline V gene, CDR1 is MNHEY and CDR2 is SVGAGI. The CDR3 DNA sequence: TGTGCCAGCAGGAATTACGGGCAGGCCTTCACTGAAGCTTTCTTT. It encodes CASRNYGQAFTEAFF.

The rearrangement joins TRBV30 to TRBJ1-6; 7 positions agree with TRBD1. This CDR3 region has 14 residues. V was clipped by 3 bases and J by 10 bases; unmatched bases: 9. Per the germline V gene, CDR1 is GTSNPN and CDR2 is SVGIG (reference sequence). CDR3 sequence: CAWRPDREKSPLHF. The CDR3 DNA reads TGTGCCTGGAGACCTGACAGGGAAAAATCACCCCTCCACTTT.